This TCR beta chain is drawn from a study of Tregs in tolerant kidney transplant recipients. CDR1 SGHAT and CDR2 FQDESV come from the germline V gene (reference sequence). The length of the CDR3 is 14 residues. The ends were cut back, 5 bases at V and 5 bases at J, with 12 bases in the middle. The data were produced by immunoSEQ multiplex PCR, yet TCRdb's version contains in-frame clones alone and is incomplete. The sample lists around 78,000 clones, around 93% occurring once. CD4+CD25+CD127- Tregs, CD4+CD25- non-Tregs, CD4 and CD8 cells were sorted. Study results and limitations: Antigen-driven expansion was suggested because donor-specific Tregs expanded more than all Tregs in tolerant patients.

Concerning this clone itself: What it binds is unknown.

The chain is built from TRBV11-1 and TRBJ2-2, with TRBD1 as a possible D gene (6 bases). The receptor was isolated from a human donor who received a combined kidney and bone marrow transplant. This specimen was Tregs from blood, taken before the transplant. CDR3 residues: CASSGRGRTGELFF. The CDR3 bases are TGTGCCAGCAGCGGCAGGGGCCGTACCGGGGAGCTGTTTTTT. The whole variable domain, filled in from reference TRBV11-1 and TRBJ2-2, reads EAEVAQSPRYKITEKSQAVAFWCDPISGHATLYWYRQILGQGPELLVQFQDESVVDDSQLPKDRFSAERLKGVDSTLKIQPAELGDSAMYLCASSGRGRTGELFFGEGSRLTVL.